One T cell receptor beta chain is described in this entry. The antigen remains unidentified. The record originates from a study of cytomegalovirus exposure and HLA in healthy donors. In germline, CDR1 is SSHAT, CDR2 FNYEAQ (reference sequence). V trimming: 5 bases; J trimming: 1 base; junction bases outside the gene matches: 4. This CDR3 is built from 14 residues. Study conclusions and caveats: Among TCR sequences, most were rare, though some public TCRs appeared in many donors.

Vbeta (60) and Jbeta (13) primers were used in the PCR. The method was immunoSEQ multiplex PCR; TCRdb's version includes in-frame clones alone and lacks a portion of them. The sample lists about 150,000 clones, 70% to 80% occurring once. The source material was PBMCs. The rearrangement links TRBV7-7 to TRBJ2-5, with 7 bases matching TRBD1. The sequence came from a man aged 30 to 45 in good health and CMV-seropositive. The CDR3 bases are TGTGCCAGCAGCCGACAGGGTCTCCAAGAGACCCAGTACTTC. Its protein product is CASSRQGLQETQYF.